The 10 T cell receptor beta chains below all came from one sample that was sequenced in a study of identical twins. TCRdb reanalysed the 5' RACE reads using MiXCR and keeps one entry per CDR3 protein. The sample lists more than 1.5 million distinct CDR3 sequences, about 32% occurring once. The sequenced sample consisted of cord blood. All receptors derive from a newborn girl in good health.

This clonotype was seen at least ten times. The V gene is TRBV12-3 or TRBV12-4, the J gene TRBJ2-1; 13 positions match TRBD2. The trim removed 5 bases at V and 4 bases at J, leaving 5 bases unmatched. The CDR3 sequence is 16 residues long. CDR3: CASSLPGLAGYNEQFF. DNA of the CDR3: TGTGCCAGCAGTCTTCCGGGACTAGCGGGATACAATGAGCAGTTCTTC.

V and J are TRBV4-1 and TRBJ2-4; 9 bases are a match to TRBD1. There are 16 residues in the CDR3. CDR1 and CDR2 (germline): MGHRA, YSYEKL. V lost 3 bases, J lost 3 bases, and 6 bases stayed unmatched. The CDR3 sequence is CASSHDRGSGKNIQYF. The CDR3 nucleotides read TGCGCCAGCAGCCATGACAGGGGGTCGGGCAAAAACATTCAGTACTTC.

The chain is built from TRBV28 and TRBJ1-6; D is possibly TRBD1 (5 bases). The V gene's germline CDR1 is MDHEN and CDR2 SYDVKM. The ends were cut back, 11 bases at V and 2 bases at J, with 22 bases in the middle. The CDR3 consists of 17 residues. The CDR3 sequence: CAGLSDSGGTYNSPLHF. In DNA, the CDR3 is TGTGCCGGCCTCTCTGACTCGGGGGGAACCTATAATTCACCCCTCCACTTT.

This clonotype was recorded a few times. This chain uses TRBV20-1 with TRBJ2-3, with 8 bases identical to TRBD2. V was pared by 3 bases and J by 3 bases, with 8 bases of the junction left unmatched. This CDR3 region has 15 residues. Germline CDR1 is DFQATT and CDR2 is SNEGSKA (reference sequence). For the CDR3, the DNA is TGCAGTGCTAGTAGACGGGGGGGCAGGACAGATACGCAGTATTTT. This gives the protein CSASRRGGRTDTQYF.

A word on this clonotype: A read error may be the cause here, since a much bigger clone is one base away. V is TRBV5-1 and J is TRBJ1-4; a weak D match, TRBD1 (5 bases). Germline-derived CDR1 and CDR2 are SGHRS and YFSETQ. The CDR3 runs 15 residues. CDR3 in amino acids: CASGLGLATNEKLFF. In DNA, the CDR3 is TGCGCCAGCGGCTTGGGGCTTGCAACTAATGAAAAACTGTTTTTT.

At least ten counts were recorded for this clonotype. This chain connects TRBV7-2 to TRBJ2-5, with D hard to call. Germline CDR1 SGHTA, CDR2 FQGNSA. V lost 0 bases to trimming and J lost 5 bases, with 10 bases between them. The CDR3 consists of 14 residues. The CDR3 DNA reads TGTGCCAGCAGCTTAGCGGGGTTAGGGGAGACCCAGTACTTC. The encoded protein is CASSLAGLGETQYF.

With regard to this clonotype: A much larger clonotype is one base distant, so this may be a read error. V gene TRBV11-2 combines with J gene TRBJ2-7; no clear D. The CDR3 has 15 residues. Germline CDR1 SGHAT, CDR2 FQNNGV. This CDR3 reads CASSLVVRALYEHYF. CDR3 DNA: TGTGCCAGCAGCTTAGTCGTCCGGGCCCTCTACGAGCACTACTTC.

V usage is TRBV6-5 and J usage is TRBJ2-7, with D unresolved. CDR1 MNHEY and CDR2 SVGAGI come from the germline V gene. V lost 2 bases and J 9 bases, leaving 8 bases between the germline ends. CDR3 size: 11 residues. The CDR3 DNA reads TGTGCCAGCAGTTACCGAAAGGGGCAGTACTTC. Amino acids: CASSYRKGQYF.

This clonotype occurred a few times. The chain uses TRBV5-1 and TRBJ2-3; D may be TRBD2 (5 bases). CDR1 SGHRS and CDR2 YFSETQ come from the germline V gene. V lost 4 bases and J 0 bases, leaving 15 bases between the germline ends. The CDR3 has 16 amino acids. This CDR3 reads CASSATIGISTDTQYF. In DNA, the CDR3 is TGCGCCAGCAGCGCGACAATCGGGATCAGCACAGATACGCAGTATTTT.

In its sample, this clonotype was seen a few times. The chain combines TRBV5-1 with TRBJ2-3, with 13 nucleotides matching TRBD2. This CDR3 contains 18 residues. CDR1 SGHRS and CDR2 YFSETQ come from the germline V gene. J was trimmed by 1 base and V by 2 bases; bases with no gene match: 7. CDR3 protein: CASSFRLAGGMGTDTQYF. The DNA for the CDR3 is TGCGCCAGCAGCTTCCGACTAGCGGGGGGTATGGGCACAGATACGCAGTATTTT.